The next 32 T cell receptor beta chains were all read from a single sample in a study of blood T cell repertoires in COVID-19 (dated by TCRdb to the early 2020s). Libraries were constructed by the immunoSEQ multiplex PCR assay. Sourced from immuneACCESS, this table was stored by TCRdb with only in-frame sequences that have V and J called. A share of the clones is absent; for the studies checked, an unresolved V gene accounts for under half, and the remainder has no known explanation. This sample gives under 300,000 clones in total; around four fifths of them show up just once. The top ten clones comprise 3.5% to 5.5% of the sample. Sequencing used peripheral blood. The receptors shown here come from a man aged 55 to 70 who had recovered from COVID-19.

The V and J genes are TRBV3-1 (or the pseudogene TRBV3-2) and TRBJ1-1; 7 nucleotides match TRBD1. CDR3 length: 13 amino acids. J gave up 4 bases and V 4 bases, and 3 bases lay outside the gene matches. CDR1 and CDR2 (germline): LGHDT, YNNKEL (reference sequence). The CDR3 is CASSRGGGTEAFF. CDR3 DNA sequence: TGTGCCAGCAGCCGAGGGGGCGGCACTGAAGCTTTCTTT.

The rearrangement links TRBV2 to TRBJ2-1; 7 bases agree with TRBD2. Per the germline V gene, CDR1 is SNHLY and CDR2 is FYNNEI. This CDR3 has 14 amino acids. J gave up 5 bases and V 4 bases, and 5 bases lay outside the gene matches. The CDR3 DNA sequence: TGTGCCAGCAGTGGGGCTCGGGGGGACAATGAGCAGTTCTTC. Its protein product is CASSGARGDNEQFF.

This rearrangement joins TRBV5-1 to TRBJ2-1, with 13 positions matching TRBD2. With V trimmed by 4 bases and J by 6 bases, 1 base remained unmatched. CDR3 length equals 14 residues. CDR1 SGHRS and CDR2 YFSETQ come from the germline V gene. The CDR3 DNA reads TGCGCCAGCAGCCGACTAGCGGGAGGCAATGAGCAGTTCTTC. Encoded protein: CASSRLAGGNEQFF.

J is TRBJ2-3 and V is TRBV5-1; D unresolved. Germline-derived CDR1 and CDR2 are SGHRS and YFSETQ. V was trimmed by 0 bases and J by 4 bases, leaving 6 bases between them. The CDR3 sequence is 13 residues long. This CDR3 is CASSLGAADTQYF. CDR3 in DNA: TGCGCCAGCAGCTTGGGCGCGGCAGATACGCAGTATTTT.

V usage is TRBV7-9 and J usage is TRBJ1-2; TRBD1 is a possible D gene (5 bases). Germline CDR1 SEHNR, CDR2 FQNEAQ (reference sequence). This CDR3 has 13 amino acids. The ends were cut back, 7 bases at V and 3 bases at J, with 12 bases in the middle. The chain's CDR3 is CASNPTDDYGYTF. CDR3 in DNA: TGTGCCAGCAATCCGACAGACGACTATGGCTACACCTTC.

A few counts support this clone. The sample holds other DNA sequences that translate to the same CDR3. This chain joins TRBV7-9 and TRBJ1-1, with TRBD1 matching over 9 bases. The CDR3 length is 14 residues. Germline assignment: CDR1 SEHNR and CDR2 FQNEAQ (reference sequence). With 5 bases clipped from V and 4 bases from J, the junction kept 5 bases outside the gene matches. The CDR3 region has the DNA TGTGCCAGCAGCCCACAGGGGGCTGGCACTGAAGCTTTCTTT. This encodes CASSPQGAGTEAFF.

The chain recombines TRBV19 with TRBJ2-7; 9 nucleotides align to TRBD2. Germline V gene data show CDR1 as LNHDA and CDR2 as SQIVND (reference sequence). J lost 3 bases, V lost 0 bases, and 3 bases had no gene match. The CDR3 length is 15 residues. CDR3 nucleotides: TGTGCCAGTAGTATAGATGCTAGCGGGGTCTACGAGCAGTACTTC. Translating gives CASSIDASGVYEQYF.

The CDR3 nucleotides are TGTGCCAGCAGTTTACCTTCAATTAGCGGATACGAGCAGTACTTC. Translation: CASSLPSISGYEQYF. The chain has TRBV28 and TRBJ2-7, with a tentative D call TRBD2 (6 bases). This CDR3 comprises 15 residues. The germline CDR1 and CDR2 sequences are MDHEN and SYDVKM. Deletions cut 2 bases from V and 4 bases from J, with 15 bases between.

The V gene is TRBV7-8, the J gene TRBJ1-5; 7 nucleotides line up with TRBD1. V was clipped by 4 bases and J by 3 bases; unmatched bases: 6. This CDR3 has 15 residues. CDR1 SGHVS and CDR2 FQNEAQ come from the germline V gene. The CDR3 reads CASSWEDRDNQPQHF. In DNA, the CDR3 is TGTGCCAGCAGCTGGGAAGACAGGGACAATCAGCCCCAGCATTTT. Full variable domain (rest looked up from reference TRBV7-8 and TRBJ1-5): GAGVSQSPRYKVAKRGQDVALRCDPISGHVSLFWYQQALGQGPEFLTYFQNEAQLDKSGLPSDRFFAERPEGSVSTLKIQRTQQEDSAVYLCASSWEDRDNQPQHFGDGTRLSIL.

The chain couples TRBV9 to TRBJ1-2, with D perhaps TRBD1 (6 bases). The length of the CDR3 is 14 residues. Germline V CDR1 and CDR2: SGDLS, YYNGEE. V dropped 0 bases and J dropped 7 bases, with 13 bases sitting between them. The CDR3: CASSVASDRSGYTF. CDR3 nucleotides: TGTGCCAGCAGCGTAGCTTCCGACAGGAGTGGCTACACCTTC.

This chain uses TRBV25-1 with TRBJ2-3; a weak D match, TRBD1 (5 bases). This CDR3 is built from 13 residues. V lost 6 bases and J 5 bases, leaving 12 bases between the germline ends. Germline loops: CDR1 MGHDK, CDR2 SYGVNS. CDR3 sequence (DNA): TGTGCCAGCAGCACACTTCAGGGAGATACGCAGTATTTT. Translated: CASSTLQGDTQYF. The complete variable domain, with remaining parts taken from reference TRBV25-1 and TRBJ2-3, reads EADIYQTPRYLVIGTGKKITLECSQTMGHDKMYWYQQDPGMELHLIHYSYGVNSTEKGDLSSESTVSRIRTEHFPLTLESARPSHTSQYLCASSTLQGDTQYFGPGTRLTVL.

The V and J genes are TRBV7-3 and TRBJ2-2; 8 bases fit TRBD1. V shed 3 bases and J 6 bases; nucleotides not matched to a gene: 15. This CDR3 is 18 amino acids long. The germline gives CDR1 SGHTA, CDR2 FQGTGA. In nucleotides, the CDR3 is TGTGCCAGCAGCTTGCTCCCCGGGACAGGAAGGGGGCCCGGGGAGCTGTTTTTT. Its protein is CASSLLPGTGRGPGELFF.

The chain combines TRBV5-6 with TRBJ2-1; 11 nucleotides line up with TRBD2. Trimming removed 3 bases from V and 5 bases from J; junction bases left unmatched: 7. The CDR3 totals 16 residues. Germline assignment: CDR1 SGHDT and CDR2 YYEEEE. The CDR3 region is CASSYLSGRVNNEQFF. The CDR3 DNA sequence: TGTGCCAGCAGCTATCTTAGCGGGAGGGTTAACAATGAGCAGTTCTTC.

V is TRBV7-2 and J is TRBJ2-3, with D perhaps matching TRBD2 (5 bases). The V end was cut by 8 bases, the J end by 6 bases, with 18 bases between. The CDR3 loop spans 14 amino acids. Germline CDR1 reads SGHTA; CDR2 reads FQGNSA. The CDR3 is CASGLTRLRDTQYF. The CDR3 bases are TGTGCCAGCGGCCTTACTAGATTGCGCGATACGCAGTATTTT.

The chain has TRBV7-2 and TRBJ1-1; no reliable D call. Germline V gene sequence: CDR1 SGHTA, CDR2 FQGNSA. The CDR3 sequence is 13 residues long. The germline V and J ends were trimmed by 1 base and 1 base, with 4 bases remaining between them. CDR3 sequence reads: CASSLVKNTEAFF. The CDR3 bases are TGTGCCAGCAGCTTAGTTAAGAACACTGAAGCTTTCTTT.

V is TRBV6-1 and J is TRBJ1-2; the match to TRBD1 covers 8 bases. This CDR3 is 15 amino acids long. Per germline, CDR1 MNHNS and CDR2 SASEGT. V gave up 2 bases and J gave up 6 bases; unmatched junction bases: 8. DNA of the CDR3: TGTGCCAGCAGTGAAAGACTCGTGGACAGGGATGGCTACACCTTC. It codes for CASSERLVDRDGYTF.

The chain recombines TRBV5-1 with TRBJ1-3; 11 bases align to TRBD1. CDR1 SGHRS and CDR2 YFSETQ come from the germline V gene. The CDR3 is 18 residues long. The V segment lost 0 bases and the J segment 2 bases; nucleotides outside the gene matches: 7. The CDR3 here is CASSLGLGTGGTGNTIYF. The CDR3 DNA follows: TGCGCCAGCAGCTTGGGCTTGGGGACAGGGGGAACTGGAAACACCATATATTTT.

This clone was observed a single time. The chain couples TRBV10-3 to TRBJ2-7; TRBD2 agrees at 7 bases. The CDR3 sequence is 13 residues long. Germline V gene sequence: CDR1 ENHRY, CDR2 SYGVKD. V was pared by 4 bases and J by 2 bases, with 2 bases of the junction left unmatched. The CDR3: CAISAGGAYEQYF. DNA of the CDR3: TGTGCCATCAGTGCGGGGGGTGCCTACGAGCAGTACTTC.

The genes are TRBV6-2 or TRBV6-3 and TRBJ2-7; perhaps TRBD1 as D (6 bases). Deletions cut 4 bases from V and 6 bases from J, with 10 bases between. This CDR3 is built from 12 residues. CDR1 is MNHEY and CDR2 is SVGEGT in the germline V gene. CDR3 sequence: CASSFLGGEQYF. CDR3 nucleotide sequence: TGTGCCAGCAGTTTCCTAGGGGGCGAGCAGTACTTC.

The chain carries TRBV10-2 and TRBJ1-2, with a tentative D call TRBD1 (6 bases). The V gene lost 2 bases and the J gene lost 4 bases, with 8 bases spanning the gap. Germline loops: CDR1 WSHSY, CDR2 SAAADI. CDR3 length: 13 residues. The CDR3 reads CASSEKTGYGYTF. In DNA, the CDR3 is TGCGCCAGCAGTGAGAAGACAGGCTATGGCTACACCTTC.

The chain joins TRBV7-8 to TRBJ2-7, with D unresolved. The CDR3 length is 14 residues. Germline V gives CDR1 SGHVS, CDR2 FQNEAQ. V was pared by 2 bases and J by 2 bases, with 10 bases between. In DNA, the CDR3 is TGTGCCAGCAGCTTAATGTCCAGGCCCTACGAGCAGTACTTC. It encodes CASSLMSRPYEQYF.

This chain uses TRBV25-1 with TRBJ2-5, with D hard to call. The CDR3 covers 14 residues. Germline CDR1 is MGHDK and CDR2 is SYGVNS. The V gene lost 0 bases and the J gene lost 1 base, with 6 bases spanning the gap. The CDR3 DNA is TGTGCCAGCAGTGAATACAGGTCCCAAGAGACCCAGTACTTC. Translating it yields CASSEYRSQETQYF.

The rearrangement links TRBV5-1 to TRBJ2-5, with D unclear. CDR3 size: 12 residues. V gave up 4 bases and J gave up 5 bases, with 9 bases separating them. Germline CDR1 SGHRS, CDR2 YFSETQ. The CDR3 DNA sequence: TGCGCCAGCAGCCGATTCGGGGAGACCCAGTACTTC. This gives the protein CASSRFGETQYF.

This clone was seen just once. This same CDR3 is encoded by further DNA sequences in the sample. This CDR3 is CASSDRRNQPQHF. The CDR3 bases are TGTGCCAGCAGTGACAGGAGGAATCAGCCCCAGCATTTT. The chain is built from TRBV6-1 and TRBJ1-5; D gene unclear. The CDR3 has 13 amino acids. Trimming shortened V by 3 bases and J by 4 bases, and 7 bases separated the two germline ends. Germline V lookup: CDR1 MNHNS, CDR2 SASEGT.

The chain has TRBV18 and TRBJ1-4, with D maybe TRBD1 (6 bases). CDR1 KGHSH and CDR2 LQKENI come from the germline V gene. The length of the CDR3 is 14 residues. V was shortened by 6 bases and J by 1 base, with 9 bases between the two germline ends. The CDR3 loop is CASSSDRTNEKLFF. The CDR3 DNA sequence: TGTGCCAGCTCTTCGGACAGAACTAATGAAAAACTGTTTTTT.

This chain links TRBV21-1 with TRBJ1-1; the D call of TRBD1 is as the table states it, not checked on the DNA. TRBV21-1 represents a pseudogene. CDR3 length equals 17 residues. DNA of the CDR3: TGTGCCAGCAGCAGGACAGCTAAAGGTCTTTTGGACACTGAAGCTTTCTTT. Its translation is CASSRTAKGLLDTEAFF.

This clone turned up a few times. V usage is TRBV13 and J usage is TRBJ2-2; the D gene is possibly TRBD1 (5 bases). From germline, CDR1 is PRHDT and CDR2 FYEKMQ (reference sequence). This CDR3 has 13 amino acids. V was shortened by 6 bases and J by 2 bases, with 7 bases between the two germline ends. The CDR3 is CASRTENTGELFF. CDR3 in DNA: TGTGCCAGCAGGACAGAAAACACCGGGGAGCTGTTTTTT.

The chain combines TRBV27 with TRBJ2-7; tentative D call: TRBD2 (6 bases). CDR3 length: 16 residues. Trimming left V 5 bases short and J 9 bases short, with 26 bases between. Germline values: CDR1 MNHEY, CDR2 SMNVEV (reference sequence). CDR3 sequence (DNA): TGTGCCAGCAGTATGGGGGACTTCTTAAATAGGGACTCGCAGTACTTC. Translation: CASSMGDFLNRDSQYF.

This clone is a singleton in its sample. The chain employs TRBV10-3 and TRBJ1-2; possibly TRBD1 for D (5 bases). Germline V lookup: CDR1 ENHRY, CDR2 SYGVKD. With 3 bases removed from V and 3 bases from J, the gap between germline ends came to 11 bases. The CDR3 totals 14 residues. CDR3 coding DNA: TGTGCCATCAGTGACCCAGGCAGGGACTATGGCTACACCTTC. Its protein is CAISDPGRDYGYTF.

This sequence joins TRBV6-6 and TRBJ1-1; D perhaps matches TRBD1 (5 bases). Per the germline V gene, CDR1 is MNHNY and CDR2 is SVGAGI (reference sequence). V gave up 7 bases and J gave up 3 bases, with 12 bases separating them. This CDR3 has 13 amino acids. The DNA for the CDR3 is TGTGCCAGCACCTTACAGGTGTACACTGAAGCTTTCTTT. Amino acid sequence: CASTLQVYTEAFF.

In this sample, this clone turned up many times. Other DNA sequences in the sample encode the same CDR3. The chain combines TRBV19 with TRBJ1-3; D not resolved. The CDR3 covers 13 residues. Trimming removed 5 bases from V and 1 base from J, with 6 bases in between. The germline V gene has CDR1 LNHDA and CDR2 SQIVND (reference sequence). The CDR3 DNA follows: TGTGCCAGTAGTCGCGTTTCTGGAAACACCATATATTTT. Its protein product is CASSRVSGNTIYF.

This clone has just one count. V and J are TRBV30 and TRBJ1-1; D call uncertain. The germline V and J ends were trimmed by 4 bases and 2 bases, with 5 bases remaining between them. Germline V gives CDR1 GTSNPN, CDR2 SVGIG (reference sequence). This CDR3 contains 11 residues. CDR3: CAWTFNTEAFF. The CDR3 region has the DNA TGTGCCTGGACTTTCAACACTGAAGCTTTCTTT.